This T cell receptor beta chain is from a study of cytomegalovirus exposure and HLA in healthy donors. PCR was performed using 60 Vbeta and 13 Jbeta primers. The data were produced by immunoSEQ multiplex PCR, yet TCRdb's version contains in-frame clones alone and is incomplete. Of 150,000 to 200,000 clones in the sample, about three quarters were seen once. Comment on this clone: No antigen is known for it.

General study points: Several of the most significant clusters were apparently associated with common viral pathogens in a later analysis. The authors later linked a missense DCLRE1C variant to TCR beta V- and J-gene trimming.

Trimming removed 8 bases from V and 2 bases from J; junction bases left unmatched: 10. Germline V gene data show CDR1 as SGHVS and CDR2 as FQNEAQ. This CDR3 is built from 16 residues. The rearrangement links TRBV7-8 to TRBJ2-5; the match to TRBD2 covers 11 bases. Sequenced material: PBMCs. The TCR was taken from a man aged 35-49 years in good health and CMV-seropositive. CDR3 coding DNA: TGTGCCAGCCATGCCCAGGGACTAGCGGCACAAGAGACCCAGTACTTC. Translating it yields CASHAQGLAAQETQYF.